A selection of T cell receptor beta chains follows, all from one sample in a study of precursors of human CD4 cytotoxic T cells. TCRdb reanalysed the reads using MiXCR and keeps one entry per CDR3 protein. This repertoire shows over a hundred distinct CDR3 sequences, around 21% found once; its top ten account for about 70%. The sample was memory CD4+ T cells from blood (PBMCs). These receptors were obtained from a human donor in good health. Both conserved end residues are part of each CDR3. The D gene is left open where the match is weak. Rows may omit the clone size; those that give it use once, few, many or a size class.

CDR3 DNA: TGTGCCAGCACAAGCTATCCGGGGCAGCCCCAGCATTTT
CDR3 protein: CASTSYPGQPQHF
D gene: -
V gene: TRBV28
J gene: TRBJ1-5
clone size: large

CDR3 DNA: TGTGCCAGCAGTTTCTTAGCGGGGAGTTGGGATGAGCAGTTCTTC
CDR3 protein: CASSFLAGSWDEQFF
D gene: TRBD2
V gene: TRBV12-3/TRBV12-4
J gene: TRBJ2-1
clone size: few

CDR3 DNA: TGTGCCAGCAGCTTAATGCCAGCGGGAGTATGGAGAAACATTCAGTACTTC
CDR3 protein: CASSLMPAGVWRNIQYF
D gene: TRBD2
V gene: TRBV7-9
J gene: TRBJ2-4
clone size: large

CDR3 DNA: TGTGCCAGCAGTTCGATTGGGACTAGCGGGAGAGATGAGCAGTTCTTC
CDR3 protein: CASSSIGTSGRDEQFF
D gene: TRBD2
V gene: TRBV6-1
J gene: TRBJ2-1
clone size: large

CDR3 DNA: TGTGCCAGCAGCTCGACTAGCTCCTACAATGAGCAGTTCTTC
CDR3 protein: CASSSTSSYNEQFF
D gene: -
V gene: TRBV7-8
J gene: TRBJ2-1
clone size: large

CDR3 DNA: TGTGCCATCAGACCGGGACAGGGGGCTGGAAACACTGAAGCTTTCTTT
CDR3 protein: CAIRPGQGAGNTEAFF
D gene: TRBD1
V gene: TRBV10-3
J gene: TRBJ1-1
clone size: large

CDR3 DNA: TGTGCCAGCTCACAGGGAGAGAATTCACCCCTCCACTTT
CDR3 protein: CASSQGENSPLHF
D gene: -
V gene: TRBV18
J gene: TRBJ1-6
clone size: few

CDR3 DNA: TGTGCCAGCAGCGACCGGGACAGGGTGTTCAATGAGCAGTTCTTC
CDR3 protein: CASSDRDRVFNEQFF
D gene: TRBD1
V gene: TRBV9
J gene: TRBJ2-1
clone size: large

CDR3 DNA: TGTGCCAGCAGTCCTTCGGGACTTCTCACCGGGGAGCTGTTTTTT
CDR3 protein: CASSPSGLLTGELFF
D gene: -
V gene: TRBV6-6
J gene: TRBJ2-2
clone size: large

CDR3 DNA: TGTGCCAGCTCACCAGTCGAAGCAGGCCTCCATCCACTAGCCAAAAACATTCAGTACTTC
CDR3 protein: CASSPVEAGLHPLAKNIQYF
D gene: -
V gene: TRBV18
J gene: TRBJ2-4
clone size: few

CDR3 DNA: TGTGCCAGCAGCCTCCGACCGCTCGACAATGAGCAGTTCTTC
CDR3 protein: CASSLRPLDNEQFF
D gene: -
V gene: TRBV13
J gene: TRBJ2-1
clone size: large

CDR3 DNA: TGTGCCAGCAGTTTGGGACAGGGCTCGTCTGAAGCTTTCTTT
CDR3 protein: CASSLGQGSSEAFF
D gene: TRBD1
V gene: TRBV6-6
J gene: TRBJ1-1
clone size: large

CDR3 DNA: TGTGCCAGCTCACAGACAGGGGACTATGGCTACACCTTC
CDR3 protein: CASSQTGDYGYTF
D gene: TRBD1
V gene: TRBV18
J gene: TRBJ1-2
clone size: -

CDR3 DNA: TGTGCCATCAGTGAGGGTTCCTACAATGAGCAGTTCTTC
CDR3 protein: CAISEGSYNEQFF
D gene: -
V gene: TRBV10-3
J gene: TRBJ2-1
clone size: large